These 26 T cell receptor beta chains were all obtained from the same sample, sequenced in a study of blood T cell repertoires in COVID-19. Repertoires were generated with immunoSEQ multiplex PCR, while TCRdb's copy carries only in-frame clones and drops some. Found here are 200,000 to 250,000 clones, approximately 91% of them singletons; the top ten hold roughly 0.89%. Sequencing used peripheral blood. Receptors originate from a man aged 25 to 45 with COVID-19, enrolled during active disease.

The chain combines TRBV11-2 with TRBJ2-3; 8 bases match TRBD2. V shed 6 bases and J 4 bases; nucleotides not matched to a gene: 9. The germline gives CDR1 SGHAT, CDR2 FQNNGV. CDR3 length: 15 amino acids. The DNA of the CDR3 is TGTGCCAGCAGGCCAATAGCGGGGAGGGCAGATACGCAGTATTTT. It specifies CASRPIAGRADTQYF.

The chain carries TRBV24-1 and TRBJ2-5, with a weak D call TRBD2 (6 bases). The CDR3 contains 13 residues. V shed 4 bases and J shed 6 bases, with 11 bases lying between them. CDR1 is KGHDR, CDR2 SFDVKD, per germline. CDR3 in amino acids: CATSEAAGKTQYF. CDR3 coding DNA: TGTGCCACCAGTGAGGCTGCGGGGAAGACCCAGTACTTC.

CDR3 sequence: CASSLVLRAPSGANVLTF. The CDR3 nucleotides read TGTGCCAGCAGCTTAGTGCTCAGGGCTCCCTCTGGGGCCAACGTCCTGACTTTC. The chain uses TRBV7-9 and TRBJ2-6; the D gene is possibly TRBD1 (5 bases). The CDR3 runs to 18 residues. Deletions cut 1 base from V and 0 bases from J, with 13 bases between. The germline V gene has CDR1 SEHNR and CDR2 FQNEAQ (reference sequence).

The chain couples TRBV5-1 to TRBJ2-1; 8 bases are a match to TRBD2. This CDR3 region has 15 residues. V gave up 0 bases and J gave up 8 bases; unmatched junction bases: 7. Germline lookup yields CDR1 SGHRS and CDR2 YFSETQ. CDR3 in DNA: TGCGCCAGCAGCTTGGGTGGACTAGCCCGCGATGAGCAGTTCTTC. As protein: CASSLGGLARDEQFF.

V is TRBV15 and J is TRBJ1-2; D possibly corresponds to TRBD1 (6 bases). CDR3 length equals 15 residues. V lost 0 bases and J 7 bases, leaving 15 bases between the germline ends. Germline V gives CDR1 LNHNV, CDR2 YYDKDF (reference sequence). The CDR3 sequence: CATSRDLGAVPGYTF. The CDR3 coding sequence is TGTGCCACCAGCAGAGACCTGGGGGCCGTTCCTGGCTACACCTTC. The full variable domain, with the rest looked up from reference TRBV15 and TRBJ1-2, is DAMVIQNPRYQVTQFGKPVTLSCSQTLNHNVMYWYQQKSSQAPKLLFHYYDKDFNNEADTPDNFQSRRPNTSFCFLDIRSPGLGDTAMYLCATSRDLGAVPGYTFGSGTRLTVV.

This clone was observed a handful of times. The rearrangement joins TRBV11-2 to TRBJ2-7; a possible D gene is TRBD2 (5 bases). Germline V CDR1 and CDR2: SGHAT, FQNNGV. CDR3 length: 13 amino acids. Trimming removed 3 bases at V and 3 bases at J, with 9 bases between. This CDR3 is CASSLGEGYEQYF. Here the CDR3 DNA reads TGTGCCAGCAGCTTGGGAGAGGGCTACGAGCAGTACTTC.

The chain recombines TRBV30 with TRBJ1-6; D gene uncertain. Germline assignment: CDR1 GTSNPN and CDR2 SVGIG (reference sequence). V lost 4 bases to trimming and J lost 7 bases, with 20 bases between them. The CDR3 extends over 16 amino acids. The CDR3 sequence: CAWTNGKGFLNSPLHF. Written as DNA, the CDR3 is TGTGCCTGGACCAACGGGAAAGGGTTCTTAAATTCACCCCTCCACTTT.

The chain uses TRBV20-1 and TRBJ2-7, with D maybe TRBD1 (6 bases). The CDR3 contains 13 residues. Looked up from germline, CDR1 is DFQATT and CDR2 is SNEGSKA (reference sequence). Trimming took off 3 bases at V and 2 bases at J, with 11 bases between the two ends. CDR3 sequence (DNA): TGCAGTGCTAGTTTAGGGGGTACCTACGAGCAGTACTTC. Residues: CSASLGGTYEQYF.

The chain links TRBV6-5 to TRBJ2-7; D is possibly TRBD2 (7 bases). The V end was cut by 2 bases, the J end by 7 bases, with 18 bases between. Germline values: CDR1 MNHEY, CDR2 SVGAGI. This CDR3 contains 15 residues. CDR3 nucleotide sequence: TGTGCCAGCAGTTACCCTAGGGGGGGCCATTGGGAGCAGTACTTC. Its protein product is CASSYPRGGHWEQYF.

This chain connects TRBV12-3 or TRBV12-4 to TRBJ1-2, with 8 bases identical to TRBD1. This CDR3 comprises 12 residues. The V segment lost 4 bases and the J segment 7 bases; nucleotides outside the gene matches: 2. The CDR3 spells CASSYTGGGYTF. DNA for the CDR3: TGTGCCAGCAGTTATACAGGGGGTGGCTACACCTTC.

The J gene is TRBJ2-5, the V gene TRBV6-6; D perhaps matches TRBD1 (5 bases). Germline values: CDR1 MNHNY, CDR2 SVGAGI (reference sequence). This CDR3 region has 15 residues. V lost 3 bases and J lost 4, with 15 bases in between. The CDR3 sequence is CASSYPPGNGETQYF. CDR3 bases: TGTGCCAGCAGTTATCCCCCAGGGAACGGAGAGACCCAGTACTTC.

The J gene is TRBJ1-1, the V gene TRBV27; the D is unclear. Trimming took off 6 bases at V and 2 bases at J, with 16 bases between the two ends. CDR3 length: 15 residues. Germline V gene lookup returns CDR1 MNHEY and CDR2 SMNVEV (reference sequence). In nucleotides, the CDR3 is TGTGCCAGCAGAATAGGTTTTGGAGTCAACACTGAAGCTTTCTTT. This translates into CASRIGFGVNTEAFF.

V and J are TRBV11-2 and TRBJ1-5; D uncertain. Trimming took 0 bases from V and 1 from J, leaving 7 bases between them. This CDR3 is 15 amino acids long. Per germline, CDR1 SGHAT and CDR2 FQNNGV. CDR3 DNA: TGTGCCAGCAGCTTAGATCGAGGGAGCAATCAGCCCCAGCATTTT. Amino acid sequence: CASSLDRGSNQPQHF.

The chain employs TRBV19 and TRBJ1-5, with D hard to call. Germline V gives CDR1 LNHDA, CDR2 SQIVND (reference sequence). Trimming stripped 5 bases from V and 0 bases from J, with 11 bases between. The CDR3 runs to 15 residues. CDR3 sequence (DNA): TGTGCCAGTAGTTTGGCGGCAGATAGCAATCAGCCCCAGCATTTT. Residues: CASSLAADSNQPQHF.

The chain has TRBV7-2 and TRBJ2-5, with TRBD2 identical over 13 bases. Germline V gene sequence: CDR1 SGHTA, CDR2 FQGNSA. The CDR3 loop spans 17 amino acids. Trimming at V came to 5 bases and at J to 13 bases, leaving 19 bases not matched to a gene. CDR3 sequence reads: CASSPGTSGEFQEMVYF. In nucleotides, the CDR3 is TGTGCCAGCAGCCCCGGGACTAGCGGGGAATTCCAAGAGATGGTGTACTTC. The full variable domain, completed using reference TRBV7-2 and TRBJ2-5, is GAGVSQSPSNKVTEKGKDVELRCDPISGHTALYWYRQSLGQGLEFLIYFQGNSAPDKSGLPSDRFSAERTGGSVSTLTIQRTQQEDSAVYLCASSPGTSGEFQEMVYFGPGTRLLVL.

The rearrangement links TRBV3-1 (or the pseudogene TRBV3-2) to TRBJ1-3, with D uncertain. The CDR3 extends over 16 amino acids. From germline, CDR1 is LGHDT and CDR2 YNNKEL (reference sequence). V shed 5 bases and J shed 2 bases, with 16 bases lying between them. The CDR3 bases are TGTGCCAGCAGCTGGACTCCGAACGGGGCTGGAAACACCATATATTTT. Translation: CASSWTPNGAGNTIYF.

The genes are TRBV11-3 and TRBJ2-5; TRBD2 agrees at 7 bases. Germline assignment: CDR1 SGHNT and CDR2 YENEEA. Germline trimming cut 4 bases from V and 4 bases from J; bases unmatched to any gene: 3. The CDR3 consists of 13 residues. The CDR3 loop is CASSSGGLETQYF. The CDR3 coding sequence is TGTGCCAGCAGCTCGGGGGGTCTAGAGACCCAGTACTTC.

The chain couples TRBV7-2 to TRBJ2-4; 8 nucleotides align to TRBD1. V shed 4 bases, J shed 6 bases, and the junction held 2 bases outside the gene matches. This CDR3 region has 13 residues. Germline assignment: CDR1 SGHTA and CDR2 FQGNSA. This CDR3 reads CASSYDRGNIQYF. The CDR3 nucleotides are TGTGCCAGCAGCTATGACAGGGGAAACATTCAGTACTTC.

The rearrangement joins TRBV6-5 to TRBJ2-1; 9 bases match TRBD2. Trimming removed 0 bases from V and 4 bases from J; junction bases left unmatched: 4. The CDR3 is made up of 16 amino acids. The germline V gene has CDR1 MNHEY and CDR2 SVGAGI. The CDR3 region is CASSYSAGGPYNEQFF. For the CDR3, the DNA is TGTGCCAGCAGTTACTCGGCGGGGGGGCCTTACAATGAGCAGTTCTTC.

CDR3 in amino acids: CASTSQDRSSTDTQYF. For the CDR3, the DNA is TGTGCCAGCACCTCGCAGGACAGGTCTAGCACAGATACGCAGTATTTT. The chain has TRBV2 and TRBJ2-3, with 7 bases matching TRBD1. CDR1 is SNHLY and CDR2 is FYNNEI in the germline V gene. V shed 7 bases and J 0 bases; nucleotides not matched to a gene: 10. CDR3 size: 16 residues.

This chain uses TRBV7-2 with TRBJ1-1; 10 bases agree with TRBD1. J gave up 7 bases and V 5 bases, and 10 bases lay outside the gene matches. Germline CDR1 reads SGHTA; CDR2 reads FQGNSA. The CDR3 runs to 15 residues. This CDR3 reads CASSATTGGAGEAFF. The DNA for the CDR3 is TGTGCCAGCAGCGCAACGACAGGGGGCGCGGGTGAAGCTTTCTTT. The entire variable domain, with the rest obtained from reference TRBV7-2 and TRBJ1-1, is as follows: GAGVSQSPSNKVTEKGKDVELRCDPISGHTALYWYRQSLGQGLEFLIYFQGNSAPDKSGLPSDRFSAERTGGSVSTLTIQRTQQEDSAVYLCASSATTGGAGEAFFGQGTRLTVV.

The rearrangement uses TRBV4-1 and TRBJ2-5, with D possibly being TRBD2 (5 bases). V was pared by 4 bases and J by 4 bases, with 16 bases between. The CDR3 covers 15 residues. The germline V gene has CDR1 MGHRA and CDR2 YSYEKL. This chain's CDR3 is CASSRYSGPPETQYF. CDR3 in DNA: TGCGCCAGCAGCCGATACAGCGGACCCCCAGAGACCCAGTACTTC.

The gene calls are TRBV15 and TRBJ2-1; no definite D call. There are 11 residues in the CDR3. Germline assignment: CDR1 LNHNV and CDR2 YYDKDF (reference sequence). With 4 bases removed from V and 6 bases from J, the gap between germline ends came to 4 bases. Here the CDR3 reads CATSTLNEQFF. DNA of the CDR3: TGTGCCACCAGCACCCTCAATGAGCAGTTCTTC.

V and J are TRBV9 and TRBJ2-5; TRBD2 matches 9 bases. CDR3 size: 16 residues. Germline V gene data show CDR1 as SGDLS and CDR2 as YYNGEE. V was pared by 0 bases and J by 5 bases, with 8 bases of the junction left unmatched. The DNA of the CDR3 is TGTGCCAGCAGCGTAGGTCTAGCGGGAACCGTGGAGACCCAGTACTTC. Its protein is CASSVGLAGTVETQYF.

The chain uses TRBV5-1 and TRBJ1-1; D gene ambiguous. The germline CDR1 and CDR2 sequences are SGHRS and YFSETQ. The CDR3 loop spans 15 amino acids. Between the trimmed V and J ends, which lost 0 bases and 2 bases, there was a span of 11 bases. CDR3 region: CASSLETAFNTEAFF. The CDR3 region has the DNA TGCGCCAGCAGCTTGGAAACAGCCTTTAACACTGAAGCTTTCTTT.

CDR3 coding DNA: TGTGCCAGCAGCCACGGACGGAGGGGACAGTTCTTC. Its translation: CASSHGRRGQFF. The rearrangement joins TRBV3-1 (or the pseudogene TRBV3-2) to TRBJ2-1; D may be TRBD2 (6 bases). CDR1 LGHDT and CDR2 YNNKEL come from the germline V gene (reference sequence). CDR3 size: 12 residues. The ends were cut back, 3 bases at V and 13 bases at J, with 13 bases in the middle.